This passage covers 29 T cell receptor beta chains from one sample sequenced in a study of Graves' ophthalmopathy and Graves' hyperthyroidism (dated by TCRdb to the late 2010s). Sequencing relied on an Illumina HiSeq 2000. For repertoire sequencing, TCR beta CDR3 regions were amplified from RNA transcripts. A first-round RT-PCR used HTBI primers with the Qiagen OneStep RT-PCR kit, followed by a second-round multiplex PCR, size selection and purification. TCRdb applied fastp at Q25 and MiXCR to the public reads, then kept only in-frame beta chains. When rows share a CDR3 protein, they turn into one entry using the most common DNA and genes. This sample is represented by fewer than 400,000 distinct CDR3 sequences; 18% of them were singletons. The ten most abundant clones make up 1.6% of the sample. The sequenced sample consisted of peripheral blood. The source is a woman younger than 35 with Graves' ophthalmopathy. Donor details come from another sample of the same person, matched by shared clones.

The sample holds many counts of this clonotype. The chain employs TRBV20-1 and TRBJ2-7, with D perhaps TRBD1 (5 bases). Between the trimmed V and J ends, which lost 4 bases and 0 bases, there was a span of 13 bases. Germline loops: CDR1 DFQATT, CDR2 SNEGSKA (reference sequence). The CDR3 consists of 14 residues. CDR3 residues: CSAKVRQSSYEQYF. The CDR3 DNA sequence: TGCAGTGCTAAGGTCCGACAGAGCTCCTACGAGCAGTACTTC.

There are many counts of this clonotype. The chain uses TRBV6-5 and TRBJ1-1, with 11 positions matching TRBD1. This CDR3 spans 16 amino acids. CDR1 and CDR2 (germline): MNHEY, SVGAGI. J lost 2 bases, V lost 2 bases, and 4 bases had no gene match. Here the CDR3 reads CASSYLGTGGNTEAFF. The CDR3 DNA reads as TGTGCCAGCAGTTACCTTGGGACAGGGGGAAACACTGAAGCTTTCTTT.

The chain carries TRBV6-5 and TRBJ1-1; perhaps TRBD1 as D (5 bases). The V gene lost 6 bases and the J gene lost 11 bases, with 16 bases spanning the gap. The germline V gene encodes CDR1 MNHEY and CDR2 SVGAGI. There are 12 residues in the CDR3. CDR3 residues: CASSHSGPLAFF. DNA for the CDR3: TGTGCCAGCAGCCACTCGGGGCCCCTGGCTTTCTTT.

The chain couples TRBV15 to TRBJ1-2, with TRBD1 as a possible D gene (5 bases). Deletions cut 0 bases from V and 4 bases from J, with 9 bases between. The CDR3 spans 14 residues. Germline V gene sequence: CDR1 LNHNV, CDR2 YYDKDF (reference sequence). CDR3 nucleotides: TGTGCCACCAGCAGAGATAAAGGGACCTATGGCTACACCTTC. It yields the protein CATSRDKGTYGYTF.

The chain carries TRBV6-5 and TRBJ2-5; 11 bases align to TRBD1. V dropped 4 bases and J dropped 5; count of bases not matched to a gene: 9. CDR1 is MNHEY, CDR2 SVGAGI, per germline. The CDR3 covers 16 residues. The CDR3 reads CASSSTAGQGDETQYF. The CDR3 DNA reads as TGTGCCAGCAGTTCCACCGCGGGACAGGGGGATGAGACCCAGTACTTC.

This clonotype has ten or more counts. At one end the junction does not follow the germline gene, possibly because of a read error. The chain employs TRBV28 and TRBJ2-7, with TRBD1 as a possible D gene (6 bases). This CDR3 has 14 residues. CDR1 MDHEN and CDR2 SYDVKM come from the germline V gene. CDR3 protein: CASSLTPRGYEQYF. CDR3 bases: TGTGCCAGTAGTTTAACCCCCAGGGGCTACGAGCAGTACTTC.

This clonotype was seen many times. V is TRBV30 and J is TRBJ1-5, with D maybe TRBD1 (5 bases). Germline CDR1 is GTSNPN and CDR2 is SVGIG (reference sequence). This CDR3 has 16 amino acids. Trimming removed 0 bases from V and 2 bases from J, with 14 bases in between. CDR3 nucleotides: TGTGCCTGGAGTGTAGGGGTTCGAGCGGGCAATCAGCCCCAGCATTTT. Its protein is CAWSVGVRAGNQPQHF.

The sample holds many counts of this clonotype. This chain links TRBV12-3 or TRBV12-4 with TRBJ1-5; D may be TRBD1 (5 bases). The CDR3 consists of 15 residues. V shed 1 base and J shed 5 bases, with 12 bases lying between them. The CDR3 loop is CASSLGPTRDQPQHF. CDR3 nucleotides: TGTGCCAGCAGTTTAGGGCCCACCAGGGATCAGCCCCAGCATTTT.

This clonotype was detected ten times or more. The chain uses TRBV28 and TRBJ1-3; unclear D gene. V was clipped by 5 bases and J by 4 bases, with 12 bases between them. Germline values: CDR1 MDHEN, CDR2 SYDVKM. This CDR3 region has 14 residues. The CDR3 spells CASSPGGRGNTIYF. The CDR3 DNA follows: TGTGCCAGCAGTCCCGGCGGGAGGGGAAACACCATATATTTT. The whole variable domain, filled in from reference TRBV28 and TRBJ1-3, reads DVKVTQSSRYLVKRTGEKVFLECVQDMDHENMFWYRQDPGLGLRLIYFSYDVKMKEKGDIPEGYSVSREKKERFSLILESASTNQTSMYLCASSPGGRGNTIYFGEGSWLTVV.

There are many counts of this clonotype. The V gene is TRBV6-1, the J gene TRBJ1-2, with D perhaps TRBD1 (6 bases). Trimming took off 4 bases at V and 8 bases at J, with 14 bases between the two ends. The CDR3 totals 13 residues. Germline CDR1 and CDR2: MNHNS and SASEGT. The DNA for the CDR3 is TGTGCCAGCAGTGGGTGGGACATGCGGGGCTACACCTTC. Amino acids: CASSGWDMRGYTF.

There are many counts of this clonotype. V gene TRBV12-3 or TRBV12-4 combines with J gene TRBJ2-2; D may match TRBD1 or TRBD2 (5 bases each). Deletions cut 6 bases from V and 2 bases from J, with 13 bases between. CDR3 length: 15 amino acids. DNA of the CDR3: TGTGCCAGCAGGAGGGACCCCATAAACACCGGGGAGCTGTTTTTT. It codes for CASRRDPINTGELFF.

In this sample, this clonotype turned up many times. The chain is built from TRBV5-1 and TRBJ1-1; D unresolved. Trimming pared 7 bases from V and 2 bases from J, leaving 15 bases between. The CDR3 totals 14 residues. Germline CDR1 reads SGHRS; CDR2 reads YFSETQ. The CDR3 here is CASGPTGINTEAFF. The CDR3 nucleotides are TGCGCCAGCGGTCCGACGGGGATTAACACTGAAGCTTTCTTT.

This clonotype was found many times. The CDR3 DNA reads as TGTGCCACCAAACTAGCGGGAGCGTCTAAGCAGTACTTC. As protein: CATKLAGASKQYF. This chain links TRBV6-2 or TRBV6-3 with TRBJ2-7; 11 nucleotides align to TRBD2. The CDR3 is made up of 13 amino acids. With V trimmed by 10 bases and J by 8 bases, 10 bases remained unmatched. Germline CDR1 reads MNHEY; CDR2 reads SVGEGT.

This clonotype was seen ten or more times. A read error may explain this, as a much larger clone is one base away. The chain is built from TRBV6-1 and TRBJ1-6; D gene uncertain. The V gene's germline CDR1 is MNHNS and CDR2 SASEGT. Trimming left V 6 bases short and J 6 bases short, with 15 bases between. The CDR3 covers 15 residues. The CDR3 DNA follows: TGTGCCAGCAGCTCAAAAAGGGTGGTTAATTCACCCCTCCACTTT. This codes for CASSSKRVVNSPLHF.

The V and J genes are TRBV28 and TRBJ1-5; D call uncertain. The CDR3 contains 14 residues. Germline CDR1 and CDR2: MDHEN and SYDVKM. V dropped 6 bases and J dropped 2 bases, with 11 bases sitting between them. The CDR3 DNA is TGTGCCAGCAGCCCTAACACCCGCAATCAGCCCCAGCATTTT. It yields the protein CASSPNTRNQPQHF.

This clonotype came up many times. This chain links TRBV30 with TRBJ2-7; TRBD2 is a possible D gene (6 bases). Deletions cut 1 base from V and 0 bases from J, with 10 bases between. The V gene's germline CDR1 is GTSNPN and CDR2 SVGIG (reference sequence). The CDR3 runs to 14 residues. The CDR3 bases are TGTGCCTGGAGTGGCGCGGGGCTCTCCTACGAGCAGTACTTC. As protein: CAWSGAGLSYEQYF.

This clonotype appeared a single time. The chain joins TRBV2 to TRBJ2-2; no firm D call. CDR1 and CDR2 (germline): SNHLY, FYNNEI. Trimming shortened V by 6 bases and J by 0 bases, and 8 bases separated the two germline ends. The CDR3 contains 14 residues. The CDR3 region is CASRLGANTGELFF. CDR3 DNA sequence: TGTGCCAGCAGGTTAGGCGCGAACACCGGGGAGCTGTTTTTT.

Ten or more counts support this clonotype. The chain joins TRBV12-3 or TRBV12-4 to TRBJ2-5; D is possibly TRBD2 (5 bases). The CDR3 contains 13 residues. The V and J ends lost 5 bases and 5 bases respectively, with 12 bases between them. The DNA for the CDR3 is TGTGCCAGCAGTGCTACTAGTACGGAGACCCAGTACTTC. Translating gives CASSATSTETQYF.

This clonotype was counted at least ten times. The J gene is TRBJ2-7, the V gene TRBV19; D not resolved. Trimming took off 1 base at V and 2 bases at J, with 15 bases between the two ends. This CDR3 comprises 16 residues. The germline V gene has CDR1 LNHDA and CDR2 SQIVND (reference sequence). In DNA, the CDR3 is TGTGCCAGTAGTATAGTACCGCGGCCAGGAACCTACGAGCAGTACTTC. Translating gives CASSIVPRPGTYEQYF. Variable domain in full (rest from reference TRBV19 and TRBJ2-7): DGGITQSPKYLFRKEGQNVTLSCEQNLNHDAMYWYRQDPGQGLRLIYYSQIVNDFQKGDIAEGYSVSREKKESFPLTVTSAQKNPTAFYLCASSIVPRPGTYEQYFGPGTRLTVT.

This clonotype was observed at least ten times. The chain joins TRBV6-2 or TRBV6-3 to TRBJ2-7; weak D call: TRBD2 (5 bases). Germline values: CDR1 MNHEY, CDR2 SVGEGT. CDR3 length equals 13 residues. V was cut by 4 bases and J by 7 bases, with 14 bases left in between. The CDR3 DNA reads as TGTGCCAGCAGTTTCGGGCCCCGGGGTGAGCAGTACTTC. It is translated as CASSFGPRGEQYF.

In this sample, this clonotype turned up many times. The chain carries TRBV6-2 or TRBV6-3 and TRBJ2-5; 10 positions match TRBD2. Germline CDR1 MNHEY, CDR2 SVGEGT. Trimming cost V 2 bases and J 4 bases; bases outside gene matches: 1. This CDR3 has 14 residues. The CDR3 here is CASSYIAGGETQYF. The DNA for the CDR3 is TGTGCCAGCAGTTACATAGCGGGAGGAGAGACCCAGTACTTC.

This clonotype was detected ten times or more. In nucleotides, the CDR3 is TGTGCCTGGCGGGGGCTGGACCAAGAGACCCAGTACTTC. Its translation: CAWRGLDQETQYF. The genes are TRBV30 and TRBJ2-5; perhaps D is TRBD1 or TRBD2 (6 bases each). Germline V CDR1 and CDR2: GTSNPN, SVGIG (reference sequence). This CDR3 is 13 amino acids long. V was shortened by 5 bases and J by 0 bases, with 10 bases between the two germline ends.

This clonotype was detected many times. The V gene is TRBV18, the J gene TRBJ1-1; no clear D gene. The germline CDR1 and CDR2 sequences are KGHSH and LQKENI. This CDR3 comprises 14 residues. V was shortened by 3 bases and J by 6 bases, with 14 bases between the two germline ends. DNA for the CDR3: TGTGCCAGCTCACCGGGGAGTGGGGTCGCTGAAGCTTTCTTT. Amino acid sequence: CASSPGSGVAEAFF.

The gene calls are TRBV12-3 or TRBV12-4 and TRBJ1-5; D call uncertain. The CDR3 is 15 residues long. Trimming shortened V by 7 bases and J by 2 bases, and 15 bases separated the two germline ends. The chain's CDR3 is CASTSSYQGNQPQHF. For the CDR3, the DNA is TGTGCCAGCACCTCGTCATACCAGGGCAATCAGCCCCAGCATTTT.

This clonotype was recorded only once. V gene TRBV4-2 combines with J gene TRBJ1-6; no clear D. From germline, CDR1 is LGHNA and CDR2 YNFKEQ. V shed 1 base and J shed 10 bases, with 14 bases lying between them. This CDR3 is 15 amino acids long. The CDR3 reads CASSQVDSTASPLHF. Written as DNA, the CDR3 is TGTGCCAGCAGCCAAGTAGACTCAACAGCCTCACCCCTCCACTTT.

This clonotype was counted at least ten times. The chain employs TRBV7-2 and TRBJ2-7, with TRBD2 identical over 8 bases. V lost 6 bases, J lost 2 bases, and 6 bases stayed unmatched. Germline loops: CDR1 SGHTA, CDR2 FQGNSA. The CDR3 is 14 residues long. CDR3 in amino acids: CASSYPGLAYEQYF. The CDR3 DNA reads TGTGCCAGCAGTTATCCGGGACTAGCCTACGAGCAGTACTTC.

This clonotype was recorded many times. The chain is built from TRBV3-1 and TRBJ1-1; D gene uncertain. V lost 4 bases and J lost 1, with 10 bases in between. Germline values: CDR1 LGHDT, CDR2 YNNKEL (reference sequence). This CDR3 region has 14 residues. CDR3 coding DNA: TGTGCCAGCAGCCTGGCCCAAAGGAACACTGAAGCTTTCTTT. Residues: CASSLAQRNTEAFF.

To note about this clonotype: A clone one base away is much larger, so this may be a read error. The chain is built from TRBV19 and TRBJ1-1; D is ambiguous. Germline V gene sequence: CDR1 LNHDA, CDR2 SQIVND (reference sequence). The length of the CDR3 is 14 residues. The CDR3 here is CASSVAVMNTEAFF. Here the CDR3 DNA reads TGTGCCAGTAGTGTGGCGGTTATGAACACTGAAGCATTCTTT.

This clonotype was counted between two and nine times. The gene calls are TRBV4-1 and TRBJ2-5; D perhaps matches TRBD1 (6 bases). The germline gives CDR1 MGHRA, CDR2 YSYEKL. The CDR3 loop spans 15 amino acids. The V and J ends lost 0 bases and 5 bases respectively, with 13 bases between them. The CDR3: CASSQDPRQGETQYF. CDR3 nucleotide sequence: TGCGCCAGCAGCCAAGATCCGAGGCAGGGGGAGACCCAGTACTTC.